This entry is about one T cell receptor (beta chain). Its matching antigen is unknown. The record originates from a study of cytomegalovirus exposure and HLA in healthy donors. The overall study: Early released data comprised about 85 million unique TCRs from HLA-typed donors. General observations from the study: Researchers counted around 180 TCR beta chains as cytomegalovirus-associated. There were some V segments, including TRBV6-2 and TRBV6-3, excluded as indistinguishable.

The PCR made use of 60 Vbeta and 13 Jbeta primers. TCRdb's table, derived via immunoSEQ multiplex PCR, lists solely in-frame clones and lacks some. The sample has approximately 95,000 clones; just under 80% are singletons. Germline values: CDR1 SNHLY, CDR2 FYNNEI. CDR3 length: 14 residues. Trimming took 7 bases from V and 3 from J, leaving 16 bases between them. The sample taken for sequencing was PBMCs. This TCR came from a woman aged 40 to 50 in good health and CMV-seropositive. V is TRBV2 and J is TRBJ2-7; D is perhaps TRBD2 (5 bases). CDR3 sequence: CASTRLVAGYEQYF. For the CDR3, the DNA is TGTGCCAGCACCCGGTTGGTTGCGGGCTACGAGCAGTACTTC.